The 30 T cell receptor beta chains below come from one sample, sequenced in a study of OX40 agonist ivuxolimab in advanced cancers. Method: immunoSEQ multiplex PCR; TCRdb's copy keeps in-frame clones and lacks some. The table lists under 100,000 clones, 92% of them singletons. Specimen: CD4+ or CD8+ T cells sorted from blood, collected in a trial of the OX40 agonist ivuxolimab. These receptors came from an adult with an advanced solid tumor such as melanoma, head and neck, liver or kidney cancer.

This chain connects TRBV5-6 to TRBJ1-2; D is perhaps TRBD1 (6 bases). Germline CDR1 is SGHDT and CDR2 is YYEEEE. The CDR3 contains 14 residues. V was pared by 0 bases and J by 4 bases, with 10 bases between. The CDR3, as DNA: TGTGCCAGCAGCTTGGCCACAGGGTCCTATGGCTACACCTTC. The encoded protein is CASSLATGSYGYTF.

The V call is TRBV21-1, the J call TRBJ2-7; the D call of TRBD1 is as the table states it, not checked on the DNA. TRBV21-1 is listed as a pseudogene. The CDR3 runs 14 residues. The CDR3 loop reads CASNDRDRLYEQYF. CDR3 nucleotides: TGTGCCAGCAATGACCGGGACAGGCTTTACGAGCAGTACTTC.

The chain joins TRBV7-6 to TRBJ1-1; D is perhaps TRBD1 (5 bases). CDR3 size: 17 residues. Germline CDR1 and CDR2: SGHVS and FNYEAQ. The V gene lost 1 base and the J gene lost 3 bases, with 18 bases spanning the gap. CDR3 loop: CASSLGGSFGGDTEAFF. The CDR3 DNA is TGTGCCAGCAGCTTAGGCGGGAGCTTTGGGGGGGACACTGAAGCTTTCTTT. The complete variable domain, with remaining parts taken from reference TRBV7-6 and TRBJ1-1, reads GAGVSQSPRYKVTKRGQDVALRCDPISGHVSLYWYRQALGQGPEFLTYFNYEAQQDKSGLPNDRFSAERPEGSISTLTIQRTEQRDSAMYRCASSLGGSFGGDTEAFFGQGTRLTVV.

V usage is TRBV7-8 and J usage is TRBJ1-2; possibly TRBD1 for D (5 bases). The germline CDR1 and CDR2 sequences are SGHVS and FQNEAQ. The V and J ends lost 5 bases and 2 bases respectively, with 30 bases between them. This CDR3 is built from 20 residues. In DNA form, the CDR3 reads TGTGCCAGCAGCCCAGAAGGCTTGGTTGGCAGGGTGATGGAAAACTATGGCTACACCTTC. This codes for CASSPEGLVGRVMENYGYTF.

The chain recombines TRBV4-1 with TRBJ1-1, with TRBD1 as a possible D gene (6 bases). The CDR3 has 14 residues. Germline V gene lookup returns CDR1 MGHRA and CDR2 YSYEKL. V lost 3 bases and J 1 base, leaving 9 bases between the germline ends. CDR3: CASSHIGGNTEAFF. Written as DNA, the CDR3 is TGCGCCAGCAGCCATATAGGGGGGAACACTGAAGCTTTCTTT.

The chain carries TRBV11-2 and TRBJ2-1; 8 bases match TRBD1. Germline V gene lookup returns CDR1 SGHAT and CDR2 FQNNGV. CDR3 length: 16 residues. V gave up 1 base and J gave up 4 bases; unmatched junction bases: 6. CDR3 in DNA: TGTGCCAGCAGCTTAGTACCACAGGGGGTTTACAATGAGCAGTTCTTC. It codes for CASSLVPQGVYNEQFF.

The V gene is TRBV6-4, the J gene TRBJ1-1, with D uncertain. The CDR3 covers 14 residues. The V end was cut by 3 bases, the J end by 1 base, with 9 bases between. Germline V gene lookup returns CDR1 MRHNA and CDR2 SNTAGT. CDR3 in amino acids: CASSDTSTNTEAFF. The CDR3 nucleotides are TGTGCCAGCAGTGATACGTCAACGAACACTGAAGCTTTCTTT.

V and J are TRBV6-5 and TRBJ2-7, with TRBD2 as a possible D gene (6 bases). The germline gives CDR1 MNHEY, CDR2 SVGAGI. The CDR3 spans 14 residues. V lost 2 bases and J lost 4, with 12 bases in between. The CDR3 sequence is CASSYGEESYEQYF. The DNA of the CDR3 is TGTGCCAGCAGTTACGGGGAGGAATCTTACGAGCAGTACTTC.

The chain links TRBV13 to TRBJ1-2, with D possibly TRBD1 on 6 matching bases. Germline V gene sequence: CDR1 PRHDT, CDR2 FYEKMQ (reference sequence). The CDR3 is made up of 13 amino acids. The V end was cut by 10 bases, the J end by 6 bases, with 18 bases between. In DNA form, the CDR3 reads TGTGCCACCAAAGAGGGGGGCCCCCATGGCTACACCTTC. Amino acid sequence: CATKEGGPHGYTF.

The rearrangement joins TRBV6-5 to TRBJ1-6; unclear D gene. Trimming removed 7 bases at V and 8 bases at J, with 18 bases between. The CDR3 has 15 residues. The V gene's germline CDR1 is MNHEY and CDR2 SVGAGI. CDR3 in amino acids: CASTLGYSGDSPLHF. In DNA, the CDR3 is TGTGCCAGCACCTTGGGATATTCCGGGGATTCACCCCTCCACTTT.

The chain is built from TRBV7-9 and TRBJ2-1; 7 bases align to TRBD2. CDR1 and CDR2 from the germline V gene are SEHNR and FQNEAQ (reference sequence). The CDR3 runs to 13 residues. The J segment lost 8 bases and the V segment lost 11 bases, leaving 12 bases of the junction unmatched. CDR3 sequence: CADSGPKDDEQFF. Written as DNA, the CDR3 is TGTGCCGATAGCGGGCCTAAAGACGATGAGCAGTTCTTC.

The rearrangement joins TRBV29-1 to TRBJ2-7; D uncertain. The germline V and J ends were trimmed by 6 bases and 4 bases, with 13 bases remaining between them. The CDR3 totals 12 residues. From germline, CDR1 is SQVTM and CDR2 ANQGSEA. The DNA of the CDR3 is TGCAGCGTCGCCGGTGGGGTTTACGAGCAGTACTTC. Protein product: CSVAGGVYEQYF.

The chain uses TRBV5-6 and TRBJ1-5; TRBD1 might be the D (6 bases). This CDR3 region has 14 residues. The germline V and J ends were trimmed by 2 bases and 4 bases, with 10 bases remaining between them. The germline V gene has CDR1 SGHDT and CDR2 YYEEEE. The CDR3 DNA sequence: TGTGCCAGCAGCTTCGGACAGCCGAATCAGCCCCAGCATTTT. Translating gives CASSFGQPNQPQHF.

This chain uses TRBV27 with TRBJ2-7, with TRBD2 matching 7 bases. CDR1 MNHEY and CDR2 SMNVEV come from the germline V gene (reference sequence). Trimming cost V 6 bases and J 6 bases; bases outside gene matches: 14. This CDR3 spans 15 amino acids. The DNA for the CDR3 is TGTGCCAGCAGCCCGACCGCCCCGTCGGGGGGCGAGCAGTACTTC. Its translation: CASSPTAPSGGEQYF.

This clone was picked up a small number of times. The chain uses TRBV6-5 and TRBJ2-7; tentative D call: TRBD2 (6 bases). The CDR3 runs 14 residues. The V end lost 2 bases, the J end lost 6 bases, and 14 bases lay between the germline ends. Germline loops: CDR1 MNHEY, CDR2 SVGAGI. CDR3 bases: TGTGCCAGCAGTTACGATTCTAGCGTGGGCGAGCAGTACTTC. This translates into CASSYDSSVGEQYF.

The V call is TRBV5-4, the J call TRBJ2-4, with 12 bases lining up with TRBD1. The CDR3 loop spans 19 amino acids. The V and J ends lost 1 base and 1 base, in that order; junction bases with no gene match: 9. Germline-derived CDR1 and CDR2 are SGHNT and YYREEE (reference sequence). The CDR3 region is CASSLRGTGGGVAKNIQYF. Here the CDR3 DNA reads TGTGCCAGCAGCTTGCGTGGGACAGGGGGCGGTGTGGCCAAAAACATTCAGTACTTC.

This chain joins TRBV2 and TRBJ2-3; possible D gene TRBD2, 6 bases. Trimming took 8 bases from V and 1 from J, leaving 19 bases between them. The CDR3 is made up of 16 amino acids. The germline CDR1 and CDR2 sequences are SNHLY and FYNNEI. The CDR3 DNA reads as TGTGCCAGCCTCCCCCCCCGCGGGGAGGGCACAGATACGCAGTATTTT. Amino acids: CASLPPRGEGTDTQYF.

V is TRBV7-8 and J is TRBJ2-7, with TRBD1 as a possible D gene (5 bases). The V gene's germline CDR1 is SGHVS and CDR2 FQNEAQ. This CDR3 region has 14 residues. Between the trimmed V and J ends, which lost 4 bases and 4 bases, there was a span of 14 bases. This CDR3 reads CASSSLTAKYEQYF. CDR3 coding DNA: TGTGCCAGCAGCTCGCTGACAGCTAAGTACGAGCAGTACTTC.

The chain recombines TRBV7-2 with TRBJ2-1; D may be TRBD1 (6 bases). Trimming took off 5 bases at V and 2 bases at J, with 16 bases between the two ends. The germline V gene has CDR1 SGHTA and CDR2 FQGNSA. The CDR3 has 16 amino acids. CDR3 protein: CASSLIGGRAYNEQFF. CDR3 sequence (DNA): TGTGCCAGCAGCCTTATAGGGGGTAGGGCCTACAATGAGCAGTTCTTC.

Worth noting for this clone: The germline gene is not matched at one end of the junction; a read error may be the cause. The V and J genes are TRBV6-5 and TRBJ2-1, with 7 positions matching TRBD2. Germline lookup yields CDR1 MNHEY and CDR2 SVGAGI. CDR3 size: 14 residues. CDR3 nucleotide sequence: TGTGCCAGCAGTGACTCGGGGGGCTACAATGAGCAGTTCTTC. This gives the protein CASSDSGGYNEQFF.

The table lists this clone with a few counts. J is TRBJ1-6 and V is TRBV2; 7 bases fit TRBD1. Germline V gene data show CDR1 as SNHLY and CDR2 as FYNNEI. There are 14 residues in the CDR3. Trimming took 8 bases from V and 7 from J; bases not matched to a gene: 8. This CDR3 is CASLETGFNSPLHF. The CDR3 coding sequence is TGTGCCAGCCTTGAGACAGGGTTCAATTCACCCCTCCACTTT.

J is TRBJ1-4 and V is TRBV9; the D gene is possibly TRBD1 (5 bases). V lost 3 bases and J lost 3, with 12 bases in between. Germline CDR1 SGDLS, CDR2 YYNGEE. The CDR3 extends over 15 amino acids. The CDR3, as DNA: TGTGCCAGCAGCGCCGACAGCCTATCTAATGAAAAACTGTTTTTT. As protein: CASSADSLSNEKLFF. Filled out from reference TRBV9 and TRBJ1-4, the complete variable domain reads DSGVTQTPKHLITATGQRVTLRCSPRSGDLSVYWYQQSLDQGLQFLIQYYNGEERAKGNILERFSAQQFPDLHSELNLSSLELGDSALYFCASSADSLSNEKLFFGSGTQLSVL.

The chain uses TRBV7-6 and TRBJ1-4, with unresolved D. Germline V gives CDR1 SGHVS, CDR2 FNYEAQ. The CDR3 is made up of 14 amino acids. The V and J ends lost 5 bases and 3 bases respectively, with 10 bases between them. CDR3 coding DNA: TGTGCCAGCAGCCGAGGGCTTTCTAATGAAAAACTGTTTTTT. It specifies CASSRGLSNEKLFF. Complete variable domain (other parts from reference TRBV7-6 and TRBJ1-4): GAGVSQSPRYKVTKRGQDVALRCDPISGHVSLYWYRQALGQGPEFLTYFNYEAQQDKSGLPNDRFSAERPEGSISTLTIQRTEQRDSAMYRCASSRGLSNEKLFFGSGTQLSVL.

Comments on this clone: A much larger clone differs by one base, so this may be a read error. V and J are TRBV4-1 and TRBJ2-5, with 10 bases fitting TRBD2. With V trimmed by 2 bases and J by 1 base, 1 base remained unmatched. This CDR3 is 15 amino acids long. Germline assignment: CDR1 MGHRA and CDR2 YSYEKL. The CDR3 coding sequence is TGCGCCAGCAGCCAACAGCGGGGGGGCCAAGAGACCCAGTACTTC. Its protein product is CASSQQRGGQETQYF.

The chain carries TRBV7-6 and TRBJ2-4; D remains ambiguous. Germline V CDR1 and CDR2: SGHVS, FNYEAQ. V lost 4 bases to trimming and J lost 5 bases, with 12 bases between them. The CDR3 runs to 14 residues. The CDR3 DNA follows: TGTGCCAGCAGCTCAACCGTAGGGCAAAACATTCAGTACTTC. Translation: CASSSTVGQNIQYF.

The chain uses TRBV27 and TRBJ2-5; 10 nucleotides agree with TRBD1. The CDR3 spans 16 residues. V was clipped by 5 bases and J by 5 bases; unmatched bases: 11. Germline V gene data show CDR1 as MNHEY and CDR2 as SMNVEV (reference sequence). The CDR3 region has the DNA TGTGCCAGCAGTCCCCTGACAGGGGGCGTACGGGAGACCCAGTACTTC. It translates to CASSPLTGGVRETQYF.

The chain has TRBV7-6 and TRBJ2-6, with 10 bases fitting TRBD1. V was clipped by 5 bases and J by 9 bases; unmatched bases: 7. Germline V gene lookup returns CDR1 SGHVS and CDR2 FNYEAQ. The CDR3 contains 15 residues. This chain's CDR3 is CASSDPGDRGNVLTF. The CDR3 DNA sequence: TGTGCCAGCAGCGACCCAGGGGACAGGGGCAACGTCCTGACTTTC.

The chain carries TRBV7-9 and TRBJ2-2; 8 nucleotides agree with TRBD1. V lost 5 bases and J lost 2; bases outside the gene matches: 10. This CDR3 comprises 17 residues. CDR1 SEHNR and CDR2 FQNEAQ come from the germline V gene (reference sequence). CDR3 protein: CASSPLTGEPNTGELFF. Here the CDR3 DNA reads TGTGCCAGCAGCCCGTTGACAGGGGAGCCAAACACCGGGGAGCTGTTTTTT.

The CDR3 nucleotides read TGCGCCAGCAGCCAAGCGGCGGGGGAGAGAACAGATACGCAGTATTTT. Its protein is CASSQAAGERTDTQYF. This chain uses TRBV4-1 with TRBJ2-3, with 7 bases identical to TRBD2. In germline, CDR1 is MGHRA, CDR2 YSYEKL. This CDR3 spans 16 amino acids. J gave up 3 bases and V 1 base, and 7 bases lay outside the gene matches.

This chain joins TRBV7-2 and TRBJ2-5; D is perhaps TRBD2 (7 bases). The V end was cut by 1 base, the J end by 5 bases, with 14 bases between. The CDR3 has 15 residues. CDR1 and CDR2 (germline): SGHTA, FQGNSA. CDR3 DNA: TGTGCCAGCAGCTTAGTGGGCGGGGGCGTCGAGACCCAGTACTTC. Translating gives CASSLVGGGVETQYF.